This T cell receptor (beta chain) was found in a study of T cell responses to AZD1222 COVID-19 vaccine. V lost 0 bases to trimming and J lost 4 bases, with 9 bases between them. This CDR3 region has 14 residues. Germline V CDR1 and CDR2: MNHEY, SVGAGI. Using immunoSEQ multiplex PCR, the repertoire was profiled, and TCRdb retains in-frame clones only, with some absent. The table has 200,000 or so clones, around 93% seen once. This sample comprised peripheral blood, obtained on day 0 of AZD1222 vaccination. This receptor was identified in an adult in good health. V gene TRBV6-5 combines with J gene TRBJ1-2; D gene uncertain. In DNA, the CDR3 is TGTGCCAGCAGTTACTCAGAGGGTAGCTATGGCTACACCTTC. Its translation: CASSYSEGSYGYTF.